The 9 T cell receptor beta chains presented below share a single source sample, sequenced in a study of blood T cells in healthy people across ages. Then a second PCR, running roughly 6 to 12 cycles, was carried out with a sample-barcoded 5' primer and a J-beta primer mix. One entry per CDR3 protein results from TCRdb running MiXCR on the 5' RACE reads. The data hold 1.5 million to 2 million distinct CDR3 sequences, with roughly 30% observed a single time. Input material: blood. The receptors derive from a woman aged 25 to 45 in good health.

The chain couples TRBV12-5 to TRBJ2-7; 16 nucleotides line up with TRBD2. The CDR3 covers 18 residues. The junction had 12 bases not matched to a gene; V was cut back by 3 bases and J by 7 bases. CDR1 and CDR2 (germline): LGHNT, FRNRAP. CDR3 sequence reads: CASGLPQGTSGRVNEQYF. The CDR3 nucleotides read TGTGCTAGTGGTTTACCTCAGGGGACTAGCGGGAGGGTAAATGAGCAGTACTTC.

This clonotype was detected many times. V is TRBV6-6 and J is TRBJ2-7; 9 bases are a match to TRBD2. There are 15 residues in the CDR3. After removal of 5 bases from V and 4 bases from J, the junction contained 9 bases not matched to a gene. Germline V gene lookup returns CDR1 MNHNY and CDR2 SVGAGI (reference sequence). CDR3 in DNA: TGTGCCAGCAGTCTCAGCGGGGGGCCCTTTTACGAGCAGTACTTC. This gives the protein CASSLSGGPFYEQYF.

The chain has TRBV5-6 and TRBJ2-1; D is possibly TRBD2 (6 bases). The V gene's germline CDR1 is SGHDT and CDR2 YYEEEE. CDR3 length equals 14 residues. The V end was cut by 0 bases, the J end by 8 bases, with 12 bases between. CDR3 sequence reads: CASSLEGRLYEQFF. In DNA form, the CDR3 reads TGTGCCAGCAGCTTGGAAGGGAGGCTGTATGAGCAGTTCTTC.

This clonotype was counted ten times or more. The chain recombines TRBV6-5 with TRBJ2-7; no firm D call. The CDR3 is made up of 13 amino acids. V shed 6 bases and J shed 5 bases, with 14 bases lying between them. Germline V gives CDR1 MNHEY, CDR2 SVGAGI. CDR3 residues: CASSRLPSHEQYF. CDR3 bases: TGTGCCAGCAGCCGGCTCCCTTCGCACGAGCAGTACTTC.

As concerns this clonotype: Germline is not matched at one junction end, which may reflect a read error. The CDR3 here is CVSSPQGSSYNEQFF. CDR3 bases: TGCGTCAGCAGTCCCCAGGGGAGCTCCTACAATGAGCAGTTCTTC. The chain uses TRBV5-1 and TRBJ2-1; possible D gene TRBD1, 6 bases. Germline V gives CDR1 SGHRS, CDR2 YFSETQ. The CDR3 is 15 residues long. The complete variable domain, with remaining parts taken from reference TRBV5-1 and TRBJ2-1, reads KAGVTQTPRYLIKTRGQQVTLSCSPISGHRSVSWYQQTPGQGLQFLFEYFSETQRNKGNFPGRFSGRQFSNSRSEMNVSTLELGDSALYLCVSSPQGSSYNEQFFGPGTRLTVL.

The chain combines TRBV12-3 or TRBV12-4 with TRBJ1-2; 10 bases agree with TRBD1. Trimming at V came to 8 bases and at J to 6 bases, leaving 9 bases not matched to a gene. The CDR3 spans 14 residues. CDR3 nucleotide sequence: TGTGCCAGCGGAATTCGGACAGGGGGGCATGGCTACACCTTC. Its protein product is CASGIRTGGHGYTF.

There are a few counts of this clonotype. One junction end disagrees with the germline gene, perhaps due to a read error. The V gene is TRBV4-1, the J gene TRBJ2-5, with D perhaps TRBD2 (5 bases). The germline gives CDR1 MGHRA, CDR2 YSYEKL. CDR3 length: 12 amino acids. The CDR3 DNA sequence: TGCGCCGGCAGCCAAGATAGCGAGGCCCAGTACTTC. Protein product: CAGSQDSEAQYF.

Ten or more counts support this clonotype. The chain recombines TRBV2 with TRBJ2-5, with D unresolved. The CDR3 totals 14 residues. V was trimmed by 6 bases and J by 0 bases, leaving 11 bases between them. The germline V gene encodes CDR1 SNHLY and CDR2 FYNNEI. The DNA of the CDR3 is TGTGCCAGCAGCTTGGGTCAAGACCAAGAGACCCAGTACTTC. It is translated as CASSLGQDQETQYF.

This chain connects TRBV4-1 to TRBJ2-1; no definite D call. From germline, CDR1 is MGHRA and CDR2 YSYEKL. This CDR3 is 18 amino acids long. V was pared by 3 bases and J by 0 bases, with 18 bases between. CDR3 loop: CASSQAITGPSSYNEQFF. The CDR3 DNA reads TGCGCCAGCAGCCAGGCTATAACCGGACCGAGCTCCTACAATGAGCAGTTCTTC.